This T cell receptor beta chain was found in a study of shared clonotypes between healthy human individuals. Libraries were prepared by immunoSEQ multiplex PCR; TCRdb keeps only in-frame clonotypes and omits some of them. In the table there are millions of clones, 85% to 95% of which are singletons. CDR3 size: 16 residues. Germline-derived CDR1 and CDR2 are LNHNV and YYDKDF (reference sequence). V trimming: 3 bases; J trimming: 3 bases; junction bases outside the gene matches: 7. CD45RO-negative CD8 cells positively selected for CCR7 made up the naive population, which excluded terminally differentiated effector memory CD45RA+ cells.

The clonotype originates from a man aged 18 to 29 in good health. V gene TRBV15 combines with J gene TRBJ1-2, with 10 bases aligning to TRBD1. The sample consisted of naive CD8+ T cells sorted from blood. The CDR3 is CATSRAGTGADYGYTF. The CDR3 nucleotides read TGTGCCACCAGCAGGGCCGGGACAGGGGCAGACTATGGCTACACCTTC. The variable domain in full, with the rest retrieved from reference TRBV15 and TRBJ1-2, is DAMVIQNPRYQVTQFGKPVTLSCSQTLNHNVMYWYQQKSSQAPKLLFHYYDKDFNNEADTPDNFQSRRPNTSFCFLDIRSPGLGDTAMYLCATSRAGTGADYGYTFGSGTRLTVV.